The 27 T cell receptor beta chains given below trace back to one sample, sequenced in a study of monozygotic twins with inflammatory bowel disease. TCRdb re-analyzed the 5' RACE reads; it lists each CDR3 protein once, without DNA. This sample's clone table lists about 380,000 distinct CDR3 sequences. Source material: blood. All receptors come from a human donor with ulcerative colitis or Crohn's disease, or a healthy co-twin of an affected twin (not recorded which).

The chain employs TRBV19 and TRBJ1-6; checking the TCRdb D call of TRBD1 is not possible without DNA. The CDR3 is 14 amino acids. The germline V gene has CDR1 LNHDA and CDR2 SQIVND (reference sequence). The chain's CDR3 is CASSMGQYNSPLHF.

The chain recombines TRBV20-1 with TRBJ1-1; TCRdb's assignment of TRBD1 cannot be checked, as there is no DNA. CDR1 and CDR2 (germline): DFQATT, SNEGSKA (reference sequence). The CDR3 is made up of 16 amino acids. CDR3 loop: CSAPGQGALRNTEAFF.

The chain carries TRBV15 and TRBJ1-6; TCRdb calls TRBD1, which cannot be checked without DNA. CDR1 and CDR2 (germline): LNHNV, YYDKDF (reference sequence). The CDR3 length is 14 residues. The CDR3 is CATSGAGGDSPLHF.

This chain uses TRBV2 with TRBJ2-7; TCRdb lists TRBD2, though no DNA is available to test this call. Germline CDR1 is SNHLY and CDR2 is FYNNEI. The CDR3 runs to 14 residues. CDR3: CASLPSQIPYEQYF.

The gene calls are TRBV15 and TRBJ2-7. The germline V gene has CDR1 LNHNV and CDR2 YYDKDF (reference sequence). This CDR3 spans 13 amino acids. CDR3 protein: CATSRDPPYEQHF.

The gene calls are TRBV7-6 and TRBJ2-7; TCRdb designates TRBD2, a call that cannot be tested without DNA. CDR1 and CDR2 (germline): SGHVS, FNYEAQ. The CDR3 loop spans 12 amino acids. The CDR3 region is CASSRVGDEQYF.

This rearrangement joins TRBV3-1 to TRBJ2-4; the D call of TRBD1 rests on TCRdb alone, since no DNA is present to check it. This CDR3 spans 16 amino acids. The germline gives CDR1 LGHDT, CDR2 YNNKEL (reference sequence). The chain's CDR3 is CASSQDSGQGRNIQYF.

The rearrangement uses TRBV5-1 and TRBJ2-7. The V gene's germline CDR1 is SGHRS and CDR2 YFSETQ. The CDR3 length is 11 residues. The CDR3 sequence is CASSLGDEQYF.

The CDR3 spells CSVGKLAGADTQYF. The genes are TRBV29-1 and TRBJ2-3; TCRdb picks TRBD2, but there is no DNA to check that call. The CDR3 is made up of 14 amino acids. Germline V gene sequence: CDR1 SQVTM, CDR2 ANQGSEA.

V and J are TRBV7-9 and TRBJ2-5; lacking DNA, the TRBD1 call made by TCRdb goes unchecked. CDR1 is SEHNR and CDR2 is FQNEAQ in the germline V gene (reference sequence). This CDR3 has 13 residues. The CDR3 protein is CASTQPGFETQYF.

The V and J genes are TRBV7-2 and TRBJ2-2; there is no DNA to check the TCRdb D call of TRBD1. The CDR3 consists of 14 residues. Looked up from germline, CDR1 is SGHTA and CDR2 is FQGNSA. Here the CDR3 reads CASSSGTRSGELFF.

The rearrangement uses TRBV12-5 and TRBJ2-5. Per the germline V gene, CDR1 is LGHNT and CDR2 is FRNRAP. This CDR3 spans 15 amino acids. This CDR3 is CASGLGQAPQETQYF.

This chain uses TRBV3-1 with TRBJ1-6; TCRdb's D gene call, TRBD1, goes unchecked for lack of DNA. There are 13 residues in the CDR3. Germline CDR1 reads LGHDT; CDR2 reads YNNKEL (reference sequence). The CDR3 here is CASSSPGYSPLHF.

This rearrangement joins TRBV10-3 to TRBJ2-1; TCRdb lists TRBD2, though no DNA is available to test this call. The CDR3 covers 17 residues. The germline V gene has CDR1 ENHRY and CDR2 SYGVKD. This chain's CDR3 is CAIRGTSGGTAYNEQFF.

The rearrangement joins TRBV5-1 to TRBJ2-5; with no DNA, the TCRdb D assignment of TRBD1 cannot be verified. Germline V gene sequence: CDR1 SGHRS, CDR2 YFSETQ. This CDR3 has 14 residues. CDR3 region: CASSLLGVQETQYF. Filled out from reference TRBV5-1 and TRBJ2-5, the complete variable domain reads KAGVTQTPRYLIKTRGQQVTLSCSPISGHRSVSWYQQTPGQGLQFLFEYFSETQRNKGNFPGRFSGRQFSNSRSEMNVSTLELGDSALYLCASSLLGVQETQYFGPGTRLLVL.

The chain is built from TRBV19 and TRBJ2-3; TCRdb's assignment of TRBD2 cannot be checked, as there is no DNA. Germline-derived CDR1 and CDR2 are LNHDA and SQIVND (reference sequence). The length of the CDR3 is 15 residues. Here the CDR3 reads CASSIRLAGPDTQYF.

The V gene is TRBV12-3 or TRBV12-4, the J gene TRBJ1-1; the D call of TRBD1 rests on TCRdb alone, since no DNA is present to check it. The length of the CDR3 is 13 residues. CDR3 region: CASRLQGEHEAFF.

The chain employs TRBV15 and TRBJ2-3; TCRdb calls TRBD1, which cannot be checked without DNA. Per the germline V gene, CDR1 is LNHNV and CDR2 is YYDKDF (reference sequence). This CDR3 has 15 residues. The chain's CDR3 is CATSATGGGIDTQYF.

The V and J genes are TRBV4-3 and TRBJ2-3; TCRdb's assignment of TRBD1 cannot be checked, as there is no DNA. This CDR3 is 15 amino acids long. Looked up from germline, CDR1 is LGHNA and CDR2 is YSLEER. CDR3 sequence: CASSQDKYGGVTQYF.

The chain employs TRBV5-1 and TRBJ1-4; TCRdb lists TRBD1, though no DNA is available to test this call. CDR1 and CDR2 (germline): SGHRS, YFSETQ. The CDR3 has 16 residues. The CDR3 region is CASSRALDTSNEKLFF. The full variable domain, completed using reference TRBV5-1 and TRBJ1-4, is KAGVTQTPRYLIKTRGQQVTLSCSPISGHRSVSWYQQTPGQGLQFLFEYFSETQRNKGNFPGRFSGRQFSNSRSEMNVSTLELGDSALYLCASSRALDTSNEKLFFGSGTQLSVL.

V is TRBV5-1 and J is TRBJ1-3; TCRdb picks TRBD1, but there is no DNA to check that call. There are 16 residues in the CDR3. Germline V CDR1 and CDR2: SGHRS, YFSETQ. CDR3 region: CASSLVPGAEGNTIYF.

The CDR3 loop is CASSQDSGTYNEQFF. The chain joins TRBV4-3 to TRBJ2-1. Germline V gene data show CDR1 as LGHNA and CDR2 as YSLEER. The CDR3 loop spans 15 amino acids.

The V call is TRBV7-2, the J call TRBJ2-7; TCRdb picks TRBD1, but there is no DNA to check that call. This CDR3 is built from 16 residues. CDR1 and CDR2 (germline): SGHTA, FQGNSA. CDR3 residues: CASSGDRIKTSYEQYF.

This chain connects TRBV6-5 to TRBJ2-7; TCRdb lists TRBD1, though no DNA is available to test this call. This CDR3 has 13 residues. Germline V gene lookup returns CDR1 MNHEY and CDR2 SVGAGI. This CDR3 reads CASTPQGYYEQYF.

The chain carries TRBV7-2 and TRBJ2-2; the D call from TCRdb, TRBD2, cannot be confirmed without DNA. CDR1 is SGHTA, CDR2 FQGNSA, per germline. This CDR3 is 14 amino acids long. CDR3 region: CASSLASLAGELFF.

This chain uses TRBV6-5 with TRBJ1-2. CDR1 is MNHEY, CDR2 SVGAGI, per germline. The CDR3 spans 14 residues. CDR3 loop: CASSYSIEWYGYTF.

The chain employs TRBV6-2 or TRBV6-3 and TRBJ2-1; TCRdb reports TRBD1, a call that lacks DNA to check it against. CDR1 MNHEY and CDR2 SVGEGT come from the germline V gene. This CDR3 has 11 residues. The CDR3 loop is CASTTGTGVLF.